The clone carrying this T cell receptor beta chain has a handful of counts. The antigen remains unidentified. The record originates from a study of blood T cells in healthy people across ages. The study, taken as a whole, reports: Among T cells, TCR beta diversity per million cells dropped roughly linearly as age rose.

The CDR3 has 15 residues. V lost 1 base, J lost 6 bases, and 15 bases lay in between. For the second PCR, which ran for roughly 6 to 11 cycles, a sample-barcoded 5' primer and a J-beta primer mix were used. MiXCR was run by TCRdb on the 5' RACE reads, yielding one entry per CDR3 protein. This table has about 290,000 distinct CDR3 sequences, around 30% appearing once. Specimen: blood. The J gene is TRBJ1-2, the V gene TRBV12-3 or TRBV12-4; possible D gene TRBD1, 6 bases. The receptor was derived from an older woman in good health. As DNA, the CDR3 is TGTGCCAGCAGTTTAGGCCTGTTGGGGGCCCATGGCTACACCTTC. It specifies CASSLGLLGAHGYTF.